This paragraph covers one TCR beta chain sequence. These data are taken from a study of early T cells in non-severe SARS-CoV-2 infection. TCRdb re-derived calls from the 5' RACE reads in MiXCR, one entry per CDR3 protein. The table lists 55,000 to 65,000 distinct CDR3 sequences, approximately 15% of them singletons. Sequencing was performed on whole blood, taken at baseline. This TCR derives from an adult who was a healthcare worker with PCR-confirmed SARS-CoV-2 infection or an uninfected control (not recorded which).

The CDR3: CASSIRGGSAFF. CDR3 in DNA: TGTGCCAGCAGCATCCGAGGGGGCTCAGCTTTCTTT. The V gene is TRBV11-2, the J gene TRBJ1-1, with 7 bases aligning to TRBD1. The CDR3 has 12 residues. The V segment lost 5 bases and the J segment 10 bases; nucleotides outside the gene matches: 7. Germline-derived CDR1 and CDR2 are SGHAT and FQNNGV.